Presented here are 24 T cell receptor beta chains from one specimen sequenced in a study of CD8+CD57+ T cells in acquired aplastic anemia. TCR beta VDJ and CDR3 were profiled, and genomic DNA was the template. TCRdb re-called the reads with MiXCR, one entry per CDR3 protein. The table records just over 400,000 distinct CDR3 sequences, roughly 64% of them present only once. Material for sequencing was sorted CD4+, CD8+, or CD8+CD57+ T cells (not recorded which) from PBMCs. These receptors were taken from a human donor in good health, serving as a control.

A word on this clonotype: Likely a read error: the CDR3 ends without its conserved phenylalanine or tryptophan. Because the CDR3's place on the DNA is in doubt, the DNA is left out and the CDR3 is given as listed by TCRdb. This chain joins TRBV12-3 or TRBV12-4 and TRBJ1-3. The CDR3 spans 15 amino acids, including both terminal residues. CDR3 protein: CASSLGVHSGNTVYL.

Details on this clonotype: Being one base from a much bigger clone, this may be a read error. V usage is TRBV4-3 and J usage is TRBJ1-4, with D hard to call. Germline CDR1 LGHNA, CDR2 YSLEER. The CDR3 loop spans 16 amino acids. DNA of the CDR3: TGCGCCAGCAGCCAAGATAGTAACAGCCTAAATGAAGAACTGTTTTTT. It codes for CASSQDSNSLNEELFF.

In this sample, this clonotype turned up a few times. This chain joins TRBV3-1 and TRBJ1-1, with D uncertain. Germline CDR1 reads LGHDT; CDR2 reads YNNKEL (reference sequence). V lost 1 base, J lost 0 bases, and 6 bases lay in between. There are 14 residues in the CDR3. CDR3 region: CASSQARVNTEAFF. For the CDR3, the DNA is TGTGCCAGCAGCCAAGCCCGGGTGAACACTGAAGCTTTCTTT. Complete variable domain (other parts from reference TRBV3-1 and TRBJ1-1): DTAVSQTPKYLVTQMGNDKSIKCEQNLGHDTMYWYKQDSKKFLKIMFSYNNKELIINETVPNRFSPKSPDKAHLNLHINSLELGDSAVYFCASSQARVNTEAFFGQGTRLTVV.

The count of this clonotype is one. The chain employs TRBV5-4 and TRBJ1-1; D remains ambiguous. The CDR3 consists of 14 residues. Germline values: CDR1 SGHNT, CDR2 YYREEE (reference sequence). Trimming left V 0 bases short and J 1 base short, with 7 bases between. CDR3 nucleotides: TGTGCCAGCAGCTTGGCCACGGCGAACACTGAAGCTTTCTTT. This gives the protein CASSLATANTEAFF. The variable domain in full, completed from reference TRBV5-4 and TRBJ1-1, reads ETGVTQSPTHLIKTRGQQVTLRCSSQSGHNTVSWYQQALGQGPQFIFQYYREEENGRGNFPPRFSGLQFPNYSSELNVNALELDDSALYLCASSLATANTEAFFGQGTRLTVV.

This clonotype has ten or more counts. The chain couples TRBV5-8 to TRBJ2-3, with 10 positions matching TRBD2. This CDR3 is 17 amino acids long. V lost 0 bases and J lost 4; bases outside the gene matches: 8. Germline lookup yields CDR1 SGHTS and CDR2 YDEGEE. As DNA, the CDR3 is TGTGCCAGCAGCTTGGACGGAGCTAGCGGGGGTTCAGATACGCAGTATTTT. Protein sequence: CASSLDGASGGSDTQYF.

On this clonotype: At one end, the junction sequence differs from germline, possibly due to a read error. The chain has TRBV20-1 and TRBJ2-3; D uncertain. The CDR3 extends over 11 amino acids. In germline, CDR1 is DFQATT, CDR2 SNEGSKA (reference sequence). The CDR3 sequence: CSATHTVTQYF. CDR3 sequence (DNA): TGCAGCGCAACTCACACAGTTACGCAGTATTTT.

CDR3 in amino acids: CASSALDTSTDTQYF. Here the CDR3 DNA reads TGTGCCAGCAGCGCCCTAGATACTAGCACAGATACGCAGTATTTT. This chain connects TRBV9 to TRBJ2-3; D not resolved. Germline V gene lookup returns CDR1 SGDLS and CDR2 YYNGEE. With 3 bases removed from V and 0 bases from J, the gap between germline ends came to 11 bases. This CDR3 has 15 amino acids.

The chain recombines TRBV7-2 with TRBJ2-5; the D gene is possibly TRBD1 (5 bases). CDR3 length equals 17 residues. V lost 0 bases and J lost 7, with 21 bases in between. Germline V CDR1 and CDR2: SGHTA, FQGNSA. CDR3 sequence: CASSLAGVQPHHVTQYF. CDR3 DNA sequence: TGTGCCAGCAGCTTAGCAGGGGTTCAGCCCCATCATGTGACCCAGTACTTC. The variable domain in full, completed from reference TRBV7-2 and TRBJ2-5, reads GAGVSQSPSNKVTEKGKDVELRCDPISGHTALYWYRQSLGQGLEFLIYFQGNSAPDKSGLPSDRFSAERTGGSVSTLTIQRTQQEDSAVYLCASSLAGVQPHHVTQYFGPGTRLLVL.

In regard to this clonotype: A much larger clone differs from this one at a single base, so this may be a read error. The conserved phenylalanine or tryptophan normally closing the CDR3 is absent here, so this likely arose from a read error. V usage is TRBV30 and J usage is TRBJ2-3; possibly TRBD1 or TRBD2 for D (5 bases each). Deletions cut 7 bases from V and 5 bases from J, with 16 bases between. Germline V lookup: CDR1 GTSNPN, CDR2 SVGIG (reference sequence). CDR3 length equals 13 residues. CDR3 sequence (DNA): TGTGCCTCACCTAAATTGGGGGTAGATACGCAGTATCTT. It translates to CASPKLGVDTQYL.

The chain recombines TRBV11-3 with TRBJ1-4; no clear D gene. V was trimmed by 10 bases and J by 8 bases, leaving 17 bases between them. The CDR3 extends over 13 amino acids. Germline loops: CDR1 SGHNT, CDR2 YENEEA. CDR3 region: CANGLGSQEKLFF. The CDR3 DNA sequence: TGTGCCAACGGCCTGGGGTCGCAGGAAAAACTGTTTTTT.

The table lists this clonotype with a count of one. No conserved phenylalanine or tryptophan is present at the end of the CDR3, so a read error is the likely explanation. The DNA is left out, because the CDR3 cannot be placed on it with certainty; the CDR3 is given as TCRdb lists it. The chain joins TRBV7-9 to TRBJ1-1; the table's D gene call, TRBD1, was not cross checked with the DNA. From germline, CDR1 is SEHNR and CDR2 FQNEAQ (reference sequence). From its first to its last residue, the CDR3 has 13 amino acids. CDR3 residues: CASSLGGFNAPLL.

This rearrangement joins TRBV7-2 to TRBJ2-2; 7 bases match TRBD1. Losses at the gene ends were 5 bases for V and 17 bases for J; bases not matched to a gene: 20. The CDR3 has 15 residues. Germline V gene data show CDR1 as SGHTA and CDR2 as FQGNSA. The CDR3 loop is CASSRDSLNTEAFFF. The CDR3 coding sequence is TGTGCCAGCAGCCGGGACAGTCTGAACACTGAAGCTTTCTTTTTT. The full variable domain, rest sourced from reference TRBV7-2 and TRBJ2-2, is GAGVSQSPSNKVTEKGKDVELRCDPISGHTALYWYRQSLGQGLEFLIYFQGNSAPDKSGLPSDRFSAERTGGSVSTLTIQRTQQEDSAVYLCASSRDSLNTEAFFFGEGSRLTVL.

Concerning this clonotype: One base away lies a much larger clone, so this may be a sequencing read error. This sequence joins TRBV2 and TRBJ1-3, with a weak D call TRBD1 (5 bases). CDR3 size: 15 residues. Looked up from germline, CDR1 is SNHLY and CDR2 is FYNNEI. V lost 6 bases, J lost 5 bases, and 17 bases lay in between. The CDR3 nucleotides read TGTGCCAGCAGCTTAGCGGGACTATCTAGAAACACCATATATTTT. Residues: CASSLAGLSRNTIYF.

This clonotype was recorded once. Just one base apart from a much larger clone, this may be a read error. This chain joins TRBV7-2 and TRBJ1-1; TRBD1 might be the D (6 bases). The CDR3 runs 15 residues. CDR1 is SGHTA and CDR2 is FQGNSA in the germline V gene. The CDR3 is CANSLEGGAVTEAFF. In nucleotides, the CDR3 is TGTGCCAACAGCTTAGAGGGGGGGGCGGTCACTGAAGCTTTCTTT.

The chain has TRBV29-1 and TRBJ2-1, with TRBD2 as a possible D gene (6 bases). The CDR3 has 11 amino acids. V shed 3 bases and J shed 8 bases, with 8 bases lying between them. CDR1 is SQVTM, CDR2 ANQGSEA, per germline. CDR3 coding DNA: TGCAGCGTTGAGACTAGTGATGAGCAGTTCTTC. It yields the protein CSVETSDEQFF.

This chain joins TRBV19 and TRBJ2-5; a weak D match, TRBD1 (5 bases). Germline V lookup: CDR1 LNHDA, CDR2 SQIVND (reference sequence). This CDR3 spans 13 amino acids. The ends were cut back, 9 bases at V and 0 bases at J, with 11 bases in the middle. The CDR3 spells CASKGPYQETQYF. As DNA, the CDR3 is TGTGCCAGCAAGGGGCCGTACCAAGAGACCCAGTACTTC.

The V gene is TRBV7-2, the J gene TRBJ1-6; D not resolved. Deletions cut 3 bases from V and 16 bases from J, with 16 bases between. The germline CDR1 and CDR2 sequences are SGHTA and FQGNSA. The CDR3 covers 13 residues. The CDR3 region is CASSFQRGYPLHF. Here the CDR3 DNA reads TGTGCCAGCAGCTTCCAGAGAGGTTATCCGCTCCACTTT.

V is TRBV7-2 and J is TRBJ2-2; D gene unclear. The CDR3 has 15 amino acids. Germline lookup yields CDR1 SGHTA and CDR2 FQGNSA. The V end was cut by 0 bases, the J end by 17 bases, with 22 bases between. The CDR3 region is CASSLAATTRRDTFF. CDR3 sequence (DNA): TGTGCCAGCAGCTTAGCGGCGACGACCCGCCGCGACACCTTTTTT.

The chain carries TRBV9 and TRBJ1-4; 9 bases map to TRBD1. J lost 14 bases, V lost 3 bases, and 14 bases had no gene match. The germline CDR1 and CDR2 sequences are SGDLS and YYNGEE. This CDR3 has 15 amino acids. CDR3 sequence: CASSDRDRGGGKLFF. As DNA, the CDR3 is TGTGCCAGCAGCGATCGAGACAGGGGGGGCGGAAAGCTGTTTTTT. Filled out from reference TRBV9 and TRBJ1-4, the complete variable domain reads DSGVTQTPKHLITATGQRVTLRCSPRSGDLSVYWYQQSLDQGLQFLIQYYNGEERAKGNILERFSAQQFPDLHSELNLSSLELGDSALYFCASSDRDRGGGKLFFGSGTQLSVL.

With respect to this clonotype: At one of its ends the junction is not consistent with the germline gene, which may arise from a read error. The chain carries TRBV20-1 and TRBJ1-1; D possibly corresponds to TRBD1 (6 bases). The germline V gene encodes CDR1 DFQATT and CDR2 SNEGSKA (reference sequence). This CDR3 has 12 residues. DNA for the CDR3: TGCAGTGCCACACGGGGGGGCACTGAAGCTCTCTTT. It is translated as CSATRGGTEALF.

This clonotype has only one observation. At one end the junction does not follow the germline gene, possibly because of a read error. The V gene is TRBV7-2, the J gene TRBJ2-2; D perhaps matches TRBD2 (5 bases). This CDR3 has 13 residues. Germline V gene lookup returns CDR1 SGHTA and CDR2 FQGNSA. The CDR3: CASSRWRTGELFF. The CDR3 nucleotides are TGTGCCAGCAGCAGATGGCGGACCGGGGAGCTGTTTTTC.

The CDR3 reads CASSLRTNTAYEQYF. CDR3 nucleotides: TGTGCCAGCAGCTTACGAACAAACACAGCCTACGAGCAGTACTTC. This chain uses TRBV11-2 with TRBJ2-7; D remains unclear. CDR3 length: 15 residues. Deletions cut 2 bases from V and 2 bases from J, with 13 bases between. Per germline, CDR1 SGHAT and CDR2 FQNNGV.

For this clonotype: A read error is possible here, since a much larger clone lies one base away. The V and J genes are TRBV30 and TRBJ2-2; D might be TRBD1 or TRBD2, each matching 5 bases. CDR1 is GTSNPN, CDR2 SVGIG, per germline (reference sequence). The CDR3 spans 14 residues. CDR3 in DNA: TGTGCCTGGAGTGGGGACGGTCTCACCGGGGAGCTGCTTTTT. This translates into CAWSGDGLTGELLF.

In this sample, this clonotype turned up many times. The genes are TRBV11-2 and TRBJ1-2, with D perhaps matching TRBD1 (5 bases). The length of the CDR3 is 12 residues. The germline gives CDR1 SGHAT, CDR2 FQNNGV. V was clipped by 3 bases and J by 6 bases, with 8 bases between them. In nucleotides, the CDR3 is TGTGCCAGCAGCTTGACGGGGGATGGCTACACCTTC. It specifies CASSLTGDGYTF. The variable domain in full, with the rest retrieved from reference TRBV11-2 and TRBJ1-2, is EAGVAQSPRYKIIEKRQSVAFWCNPISGHATLYWYQQILGQGPKLLIQFQNNGVVDDSQLPKDRFSAERLKGVDSTLKIQPAKLEDSAVYLCASSLTGDGYTFGSGTRLTVV.